This T cell receptor (beta chain) was identified during a study of blood T cells in healthy people across ages. Overall study results and limits: Naive and antigen-experienced cells could not be conclusively compared, given unsorted PBMCs.

As to this clonotype: Its antigen is not identified.

In germline, CDR1 is MGHDK, CDR2 SYGVNS. V gave up 5 bases and J gave up 7 bases; unmatched junction bases: 7. This CDR3 is 13 amino acids long. Total RNA, at least 5 micrograms per sample, was extracted from PBMCs. For the second PCR, which ran for about 6 to 11 cycles, a sample-barcoded 5' primer and a J-beta primer mix were used. TCRdb redid the calling of the 5' RACE reads with MiXCR, one entry per CDR3 protein. The table lists around 1.5 million distinct CDR3 sequences, approximately 59% of them singletons. This sequence joins TRBV25-1 and TRBJ1-1, with 7 positions matching TRBD1. The sequenced sample consisted of blood. The origin of this receptor is a man aged 18 to 35 in good health. DNA of the CDR3: TGTGCCAGCAGTCTCTGGGGACAGCTTGAAGCTTTCTTT. This codes for CASSLWGQLEAFF.